This TCR beta chain derives from a study of blood T cell repertoires in COVID-19. On the study more broadly: Samples taken during acute and convalescent COVID-19 were collected in the United States, Italy and Spain. Nucleic acid was either cDNA or gDNA, and it came from T cells, B-cell-depleted T cells, or PBMCs.

The sample holds a few counts of this clone. Original processing notes: The authors estimated nucleated cell counts from reference gene primer amplification. This table comes from immunoSEQ multiplex PCR, and its TCRdb copy is limited to in-frame clones, with some not included. V, J and clone size were drawn from that table, and D and trimming were deduced from the DNA. The data show 200,000 or so clones, more than 65% seen once. V lost 7 bases to trimming and J lost 0 bases; unmatched junction nucleotides: 8. CDR3 length: 15 amino acids. The germline V gene has CDR1 GTSNPN and CDR2 SVGIG (reference sequence).

The chain is built from TRBV30 and TRBJ2-2; TRBD2 agrees at 7 bases. The source of this sequence is a human donor in a cohort sampled during active COVID-19. The sample comprised peripheral blood. CDR3 in DNA: TGTGCCTCCACGGGCCTAGCGGCGAACACCGGGGAGCTGTTTTTT. This codes for CASTGLAANTGELFF. The whole variable domain, filled in from reference TRBV30 and TRBJ2-2, reads SQTIHQWPATLVQPVGSPLSLECTVEGTSNPNLYWYRQAAGRGLQLLFYSVGIGQISSEVPQNLSASRPQDRQFILSSKKLLLSDSGFYLCASTGLAANTGELFFGEGSRLTVL.